This passage covers 7 T cell receptor beta chains from one sample sequenced in a study of vaccination and CD4 T cells after COVID-19. Treatment of the sample: roughly ten-day PBMC culture with coronavirus spike peptide pools or control peptides (ViraFEST assay). Pre-COVID-19 pandemic sampling (2011-2018) yielded the unexposed donor's CD4+ T cells. Sequencing of cultured CD4+ T cell DNA used the Oncomine TCR Beta short-read assay. The source of extracted genomic DNA was cultured CD4+ T cells. Via MiXCR, TCRdb re-called the PCR reads, giving one row per CDR3 protein. The table has some 10,000 distinct CDR3 sequences, approximately 30% seen once. Their antigen targets remain unknown. The sample was CD4+ T cells from blood, cultured in vitro. These TCRs come from a human donor in good health.

This clonotype was counted a single time. This chain links TRBV5-1 with TRBJ2-2; D is tentatively TRBD1 or TRBD2 (6 bases each). The CDR3 loop spans 15 amino acids. V was cut by 4 bases and J by 6 bases, with 16 bases left in between. Germline CDR1 and CDR2: SGHRS and YFSETQ. The CDR3 protein is CASSHPRRGPGELFF. CDR3 in DNA: TGCGCCAGCAGCCATCCCCGTCGGGGGCCCGGGGAGCTGTTTTTT. Looking up the rest from reference TRBV5-1 and TRBJ2-2 gives the full variable domain: KAGVTQTPRYLIKTRGQQVTLSCSPISGHRSVSWYQQTPGQGLQFLFEYFSETQRNKGNFPGRFSGRQFSNSRSEMNVSTLELGDSALYLCASSHPRRGPGELFFGEGSRLTVL.

The chain joins TRBV5-1 to TRBJ1-2, with 7 bases matching TRBD1. With V trimmed by 4 bases and J by 1 base, 10 bases remained unmatched. The CDR3 covers 16 residues. Germline assignment: CDR1 SGHRS and CDR2 YFSETQ. CDR3 DNA sequence: TGCGCCAGCAGCCCAACCCAGGGGGGAATTAACTATGGCTACACCTTC. The encoded protein is CASSPTQGGINYGYTF.

The rearrangement uses TRBV7-2 and TRBJ2-7; TRBD2 agrees at 9 bases. The germline gives CDR1 SGHTA, CDR2 FQGNSA. V trimming: 1 base; J trimming: 7 bases; junction bases outside the gene matches: 5. The CDR3 totals 14 residues. The CDR3 DNA reads as TGTGCCAGCAGCTTAGAACTAGCGGGTGGAGAGCAGTACTTC. This encodes CASSLELAGGEQYF.

This clonotype was recorded a few times. The chain recombines TRBV10-3 with TRBJ2-7, with D possibly TRBD1 on 5 matching bases. V lost 0 bases, J lost 0 bases, and 15 bases lay in between. The CDR3 covers 17 residues. In germline, CDR1 is ENHRY, CDR2 SYGVKD. The CDR3, as DNA: TGTGCCATCAGTGAGTCAGGCTATGGACATTTCTCCTACGAGCAGTACTTC. Amino acids: CAISESGYGHFSYEQYF.

The chain couples TRBV6-2 or TRBV6-3 to TRBJ2-2; 7 bases agree with TRBD2. V trimming: 2 bases; J trimming: 6 bases; junction bases outside the gene matches: 3. CDR1 and CDR2 (germline): MNHEY, SVGEGT. This CDR3 has 14 residues. The CDR3: CASSYARGAGELFF. The CDR3 DNA sequence: TGTGCCAGCAGTTACGCCCGGGGGGCCGGGGAGCTGTTTTTT.

CDR3 residues: CASSRGKTSGTGETQYF. The CDR3 coding sequence is TGTGCCAGCAGTAGGGGCAAGACTAGCGGGACAGGAGAGACCCAGTACTTC. The chain combines TRBV28 with TRBJ2-5; TRBD2 aligns across 11 bases. The germline V gene has CDR1 MDHEN and CDR2 SYDVKM. Trimming at V came to 5 bases and at J to 4 bases, leaving 12 bases not matched to a gene. The CDR3 is 17 residues long.

Only a few counts were recorded for this clonotype. V gene TRBV7-8 combines with J gene TRBJ2-3; no definite D call. The V gene's germline CDR1 is SGHVS and CDR2 FQNEAQ. V gave up 8 bases and J gave up 1 base, with 13 bases separating them. The CDR3 is made up of 14 amino acids. As DNA, the CDR3 is TGTGCCAGCTCACCCGGGTCTCGCACAGATACGCAGTATTTT. The encoded protein is CASSPGSRTDTQYF.